The source of this TCR beta chain is a study of blood T cell repertoires in COVID-19. The overall study: Specimens from acute and convalescent COVID-19 originated in the United States, Italy and Spain.

Participants' own reports of clinical history determined their cohort assignment. Cohort 3 donors were reported recovered after two negative PCRs, clearance, or symptom resolution. Per the authors' pipeline: Researchers report that nucleated cell counts were estimated from reference gene primer amplification. Repertoires were generated with immunoSEQ multiplex PCR, while TCRdb's copy carries only in-frame clones and drops some. V, J and clone size reflect that table, while D and trimming were determined from the DNA. The sample contains a few hundred thousand clones, roughly 87% of which appear only once. Germline V gives CDR1 SGHNT, CDR2 YYREEE (reference sequence). Trimming removed 4 bases from V and 2 bases from J; junction bases left unmatched: 8. This CDR3 spans 15 amino acids.

The chain uses TRBV5-4 and TRBJ2-5; 7 positions agree with TRBD1. This TCR came from a woman in her fifties or sixties who had recovered from COVID-19. Input material: PBMCs or T cells enriched from blood (not recorded which). For the CDR3, the DNA is TGTGCCAGCAGCCTGGACGGACAGGTGCAAGAGACCCAGTACTTC. Protein product: CASSLDGQVQETQYF.